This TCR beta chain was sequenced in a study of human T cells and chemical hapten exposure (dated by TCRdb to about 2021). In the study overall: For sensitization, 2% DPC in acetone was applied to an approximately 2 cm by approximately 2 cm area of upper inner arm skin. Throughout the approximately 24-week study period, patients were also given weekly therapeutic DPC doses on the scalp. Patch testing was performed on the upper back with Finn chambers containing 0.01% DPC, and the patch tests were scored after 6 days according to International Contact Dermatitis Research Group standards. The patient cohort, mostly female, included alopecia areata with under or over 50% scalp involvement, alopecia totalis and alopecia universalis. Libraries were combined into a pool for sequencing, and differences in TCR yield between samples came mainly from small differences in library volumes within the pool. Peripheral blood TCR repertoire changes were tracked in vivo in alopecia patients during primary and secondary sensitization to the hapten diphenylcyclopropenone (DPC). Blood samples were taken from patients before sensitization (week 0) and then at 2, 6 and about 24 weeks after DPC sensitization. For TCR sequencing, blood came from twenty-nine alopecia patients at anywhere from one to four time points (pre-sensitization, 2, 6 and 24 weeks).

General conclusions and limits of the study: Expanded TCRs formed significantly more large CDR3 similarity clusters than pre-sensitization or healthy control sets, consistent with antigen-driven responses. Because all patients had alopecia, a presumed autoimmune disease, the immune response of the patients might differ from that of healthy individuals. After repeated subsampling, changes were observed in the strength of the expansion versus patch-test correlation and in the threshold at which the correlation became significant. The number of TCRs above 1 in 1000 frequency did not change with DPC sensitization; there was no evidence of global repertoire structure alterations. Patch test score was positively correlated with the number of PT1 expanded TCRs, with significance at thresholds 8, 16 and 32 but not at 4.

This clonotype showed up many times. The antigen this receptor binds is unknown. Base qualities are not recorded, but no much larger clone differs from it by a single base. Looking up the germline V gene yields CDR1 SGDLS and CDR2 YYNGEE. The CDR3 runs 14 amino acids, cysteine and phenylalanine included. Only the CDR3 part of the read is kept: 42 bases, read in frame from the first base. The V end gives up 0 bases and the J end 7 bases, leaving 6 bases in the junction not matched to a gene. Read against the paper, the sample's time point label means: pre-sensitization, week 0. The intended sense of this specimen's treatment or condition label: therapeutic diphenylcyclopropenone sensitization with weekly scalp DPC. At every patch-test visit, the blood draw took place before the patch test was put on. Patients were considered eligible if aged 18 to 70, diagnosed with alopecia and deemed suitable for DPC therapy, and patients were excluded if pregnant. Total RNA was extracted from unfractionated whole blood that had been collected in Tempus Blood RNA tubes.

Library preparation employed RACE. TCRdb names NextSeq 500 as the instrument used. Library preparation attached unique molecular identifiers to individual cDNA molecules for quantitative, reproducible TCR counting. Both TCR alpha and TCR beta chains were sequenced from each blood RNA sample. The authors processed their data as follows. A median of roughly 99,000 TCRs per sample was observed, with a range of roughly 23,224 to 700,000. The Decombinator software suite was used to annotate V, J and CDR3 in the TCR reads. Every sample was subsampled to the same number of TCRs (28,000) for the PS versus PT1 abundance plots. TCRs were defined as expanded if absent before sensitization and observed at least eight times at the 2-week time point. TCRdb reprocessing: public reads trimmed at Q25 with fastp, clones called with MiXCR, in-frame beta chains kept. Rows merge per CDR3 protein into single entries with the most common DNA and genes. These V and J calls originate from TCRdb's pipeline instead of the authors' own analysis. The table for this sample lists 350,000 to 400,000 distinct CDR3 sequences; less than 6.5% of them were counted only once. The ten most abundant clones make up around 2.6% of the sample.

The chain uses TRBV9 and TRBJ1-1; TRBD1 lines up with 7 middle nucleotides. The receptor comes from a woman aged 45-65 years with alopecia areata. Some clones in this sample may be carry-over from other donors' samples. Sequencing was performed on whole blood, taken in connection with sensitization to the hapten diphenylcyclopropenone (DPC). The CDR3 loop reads CASSVDGGGREAFF. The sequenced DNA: TGTGCCAGCAGCGTAGATGGAGGGGGCCGTGAAGCTTTCTTT. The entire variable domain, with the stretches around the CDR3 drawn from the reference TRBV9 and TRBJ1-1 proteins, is DSGVTQTPKHLITATGQRVTLRCSPRSGDLSVYWYQQSLDQGLQFLIQYYNGEERAKGNILERFSAQQFPDLHSELNLSSLELGDSALYFCASSVDGGGREAFFGQGTRLTVV.